This is a list of T cell receptor beta chains from one sample in a study of tumor-infiltrating lymphocytes in oesophageal squamous cell carcinoma. TCRdb used MiXCR to reprocess the PCR reads, holding one entry per CDR3 protein. Of about 15,000 distinct CDR3 sequences in the sample, roughly 54% are singletons; the top ten hold less than 40%. The sample comprised esophageal tumor tissue. The receptors shown here come from a female donor with esophageal squamous cell carcinoma. The CDR3 runs from the conserved cysteine through the conserved F or W. The D gene is left open where the match is weak. Rows give clone size only sometimes, using once, few, many, or a class for an expanded clone.

>few|.|TRBV7-6|TRBJ2-3
CASSLAPRSHTQYF
TGTGCCAGCAGCTTAGCGCCCCGGAGTCATACGCAGTATTTT
>many|TRBD2|TRBV7-2|TRBJ2-1
CASSLQAGANEQFF
TGTGCCAGCAGCCTCCAAGCGGGGGCCAATGAGCAGTTCTTC
>large|TRBD2|TRBV7-3|TRBJ2-7
CASRPSGGSYEQYF
TGTGCCAGCAGACCCAGCGGGGGCTCCTACGAGCAGTACTTC
>.|.|TRBV12-3/TRBV12-4|TRBJ2-7
CASSSGYEQYF
TGTGCCAGCAGTAGCGGATACGAGCAGTACTTC
>.|.|TRBV11-2|TRBJ2-3
CASSPLRVGWDTQYF
TGTGCCAGCAGCCCTTTGAGGGTGGGGTGGGATACGCAGTATTTT
>large|.|TRBV10-2|TRBJ2-5
CASSEIGGVETQYF
TGCGCCAGCAGTGAGATTGGGGGAGTGGAGACCCAGTACTTC
>once|TRBD1|TRBV12-5|TRBJ2-5
CASVTGKGETQYF
TGTGCTAGTGTGACAGGGAAAGGGGAGACCCAGTACTTC
>few|TRBD1|TRBV7-2|TRBJ2-3
CASSGKGAIFTQYF
TGTGCCAGCAGCGGGAAGGGGGCAATATTTACGCAGTATTTT
>.|.|TRBV7-6|TRBJ2-5
CANSLSGIETQYF
TGTGCCAACAGCTTATCAGGAATAGAGACCCAGTACTTC
>many|TRBD2|TRBV19|TRBJ2-1
CASSIDTPGLAGVEQFF
TGTGCCAGTAGTATAGACACCCCGGGACTAGCGGGAGTTGAGCAGTTCTTC
>many|.|TRBV27|TRBJ2-1
CASSLSGGLQQFF
TGTGCCAGCAGTTTATCCGGGGGCCTGCAGCAGTTCTTC
>.|.|TRBV7-2|TRBJ2-7
CASSLYGAHSYEQYF
TGTGCCAGCAGCTTATATGGGGCCCACTCCTACGAGCAGTACTTC
>.|.|TRBV5-5|TRBJ2-2
CASSDSPAGELFF
TGTGCCAGCTCGGACAGCCCCGCCGGGGAGCTGTTTTTT
>.|.|TRBV7-4|TRBJ2-6
CASSLAGANVLTF
TGTGCCAGCAGCTTAGCTGGGGCCAACGTCCTGACTTTC
>.|.|TRBV7-8|TRBJ2-3
CASSLETSFRADTQYF
TGTGCCAGCAGCTTGGAGACTAGTTTTCGGGCAGATACGCAGTATTTT
>once|TRBD2|TRBV11-2|TRBJ2-1
CASSLGGLAGGPYNEQFF
TGTGCCAGCAGCTTAGGAGGACTAGCGGGAGGGCCTTACAATGAGCAGTTCTTC
>.|.|TRBV2|TRBJ2-3
CASSPSTRADTQYF
TGTGCCAGCAGTCCTAGTACCAGGGCAGATACGCAGTATTTT
>.|.|TRBV7-6|TRBJ2-1
CASSSRLQMGYNEQFF
TGTGCCAGCAGCTCACGACTCCAAATGGGCTACAATGAGCAGTTCTTC
>.|.|TRBV10-3|TRBJ2-1
CAISEAPGEQFF
TGTGCCATCAGTGAGGCGCCAGGGGAGCAGTTCTTC
>.|.|TRBV27|TRBJ2-1
CASSPNFPSIHNEQFF
TGTGCCAGCAGCCCTAACTTTCCTTCAATCCACAATGAGCAGTTCTTC
>.|TRBD1|TRBV7-6|TRBJ1-1
CASRQDRGEAFF
TGTGCCAGCAGACAAGACAGGGGGGAAGCTTTCTTT
>.|TRBD1|TRBV6-4|TRBJ1-1
CASGRTGRGTEAFF
TGTGCCAGCGGCAGGACAGGGCGGGGCACTGAAGCTTTCTTT
>.|TRBD2|TRBV12-3/TRBV12-4|TRBJ2-6
CASRVSGLSGANVLTF
TGTGCCAGCAGGGTTAGCGGGCTCTCTGGGGCCAACGTCCTGACTTTC
>.|TRBD1|TRBV6-1|TRBJ2-1
CASSVRSRTGLSIINEQFF
TGTGCCAGCAGTGTCCGAAGTCGGACAGGGCTTTCAATTATCAATGAGCAGTTCTTC
>.|TRBD2|TRBV7-4|TRBJ2-7
CASSLLAGGAREQYF
TGTGCCAGCAGCTTACTCGCGGGAGGCGCCAGGGAGCAGTACTTC
>few|.|TRBV6-5|TRBJ2-2
CASSYSVGSTGGELFF
TGTGCCAGCAGTTACTCGGTCGGGAGCACGGGTGGGGAGCTGTTTTTT
>many|TRBD1|TRBV28|TRBJ2-3
CASSPDRLGSTDTQYF
TGTGCCAGCAGTCCGGACAGGTTGGGGAGCACAGATACGCAGTATTTT
>.|.|TRBV11-2|TRBJ1-4
CASSSNEGGREKLFF
TGTGCCAGCAGCTCTAACGAGGGCGGTAGGGAAAAACTGTTTTTT
>.|.|TRBV7-4|TRBJ2-2
CASSLRPRLGPGELFF
TGTGCCAGCAGCTTACGTCCCAGGTTGGGGCCCGGGGAGCTGTTTTTT
>.|.|TRBV5-6|TRBJ2-5
CASSFPTNQETQYF
TGTGCCAGCAGCTTCCCCACAAACCAAGAGACCCAGTACTTC
>.|TRBD2|TRBV11-1|TRBJ2-1
CASSPSGTYNEQFF
TGTGCCAGCAGCCCTAGCGGGACCTACAATGAGCAGTTCTTC
>.|.|TRBV11-2|TRBJ2-7
CASSWGRNYEQYF
TGTGCCAGCAGCTGGGGACGGAACTACGAGCAGTACTTC
>few|.|TRBV7-6|TRBJ2-5
CASSLGGPKGETQYF
TGTGCCAGCAGCTTAGGAGGACCAAAGGGGGAGACCCAGTACTTC
>.|TRBD1|TRBV28|TRBJ2-5
CASSLMRQGTGTQYF
TGTGCCAGCAGTTTAATGAGACAGGGAACAGGGACCCAGTACTTC
>.|TRBD1|TRBV12-3/TRBV12-4|TRBJ2-5
CASSSLGTGETQYF
TGTGCCAGCAGTTCCCTGGGGACAGGGGAGACCCAGTACTTC
>.|.|TRBV7-6|TRBJ2-1
CASSGMRGSSYNEQFF
TGTGCCAGCAGCGGGATGAGGGGGAGCTCCTACAATGAGCAGTTCTTC
>few|TRBD2|TRBV7-6|TRBJ2-5
CASSTLAGVGETQYF
TGTGCCAGCAGCACTCTAGCGGGAGTCGGAGAGACCCAGTACTTC
>.|TRBD2|TRBV7-6|TRBJ2-3
CASSPGLAGSSTDTQYF
TGTGCCAGCAGCCCGGGACTAGCGGGGTCTAGCACAGATACGCAGTATTTT
>.|TRBD2|TRBV28|TRBJ2-1
CASSRPSGGLDEQFF
TGTGCCAGCAGTCGACCTAGCGGGGGGTTGGACGAGCAGTTCTTC
>.|.|TRBV18|TRBJ1-3
CASSPDRNTIYF
TGTGCCAGCTCACCGGACAGAAACACCATATATTTT
>few|TRBD2|TRBV7-3|TRBJ2-1
CASSPLAGSYNEQFF
TGTGCCAGCAGCCCCTTAGCGGGGTCCTACAATGAGCAGTTCTTC
>few|TRBD1|TRBV15|TRBJ1-2
CATSTGTGDNYGYTF
TGTGCCACCAGTACCGGGACAGGGGATAACTATGGCTACACCTTC
>.|.|TRBV7-2|TRBJ2-7
CASSPLDEQYF
TGTGCCAGCAGCCCCCTGGACGAGCAGTACTTC
>.|.|TRBV3-1|TRBJ2-5
CASSQEETQYF
TGTGCCAGCAGCCAAGAAGAGACCCAGTACTTC
>.|.|TRBV7-2|TRBJ1-1
CASSITGSRTEAFF
TGTGCCAGCAGCATCACAGGCTCCCGCACTGAAGCTTTCTTT
>.|.|TRBV7-3|TRBJ2-7
CASSLGSSSYNEQYF
TGTGCCAGCAGCTTAGGGTCCAGCTCCTACAATGAGCAGTACTTC
>.|TRBD1|TRBV7-4|TRBJ2-2
CASKGATGPNTGELFF
TGTGCCAGCAAGGGGGCGACAGGCCCGAACACCGGGGAGCTGTTTTTT
>few|.|TRBV6-1|TRBJ2-7
CASSGHSYEQYF
TGTGCCAGCAGTGGACACTCCTACGAGCAGTACTTC